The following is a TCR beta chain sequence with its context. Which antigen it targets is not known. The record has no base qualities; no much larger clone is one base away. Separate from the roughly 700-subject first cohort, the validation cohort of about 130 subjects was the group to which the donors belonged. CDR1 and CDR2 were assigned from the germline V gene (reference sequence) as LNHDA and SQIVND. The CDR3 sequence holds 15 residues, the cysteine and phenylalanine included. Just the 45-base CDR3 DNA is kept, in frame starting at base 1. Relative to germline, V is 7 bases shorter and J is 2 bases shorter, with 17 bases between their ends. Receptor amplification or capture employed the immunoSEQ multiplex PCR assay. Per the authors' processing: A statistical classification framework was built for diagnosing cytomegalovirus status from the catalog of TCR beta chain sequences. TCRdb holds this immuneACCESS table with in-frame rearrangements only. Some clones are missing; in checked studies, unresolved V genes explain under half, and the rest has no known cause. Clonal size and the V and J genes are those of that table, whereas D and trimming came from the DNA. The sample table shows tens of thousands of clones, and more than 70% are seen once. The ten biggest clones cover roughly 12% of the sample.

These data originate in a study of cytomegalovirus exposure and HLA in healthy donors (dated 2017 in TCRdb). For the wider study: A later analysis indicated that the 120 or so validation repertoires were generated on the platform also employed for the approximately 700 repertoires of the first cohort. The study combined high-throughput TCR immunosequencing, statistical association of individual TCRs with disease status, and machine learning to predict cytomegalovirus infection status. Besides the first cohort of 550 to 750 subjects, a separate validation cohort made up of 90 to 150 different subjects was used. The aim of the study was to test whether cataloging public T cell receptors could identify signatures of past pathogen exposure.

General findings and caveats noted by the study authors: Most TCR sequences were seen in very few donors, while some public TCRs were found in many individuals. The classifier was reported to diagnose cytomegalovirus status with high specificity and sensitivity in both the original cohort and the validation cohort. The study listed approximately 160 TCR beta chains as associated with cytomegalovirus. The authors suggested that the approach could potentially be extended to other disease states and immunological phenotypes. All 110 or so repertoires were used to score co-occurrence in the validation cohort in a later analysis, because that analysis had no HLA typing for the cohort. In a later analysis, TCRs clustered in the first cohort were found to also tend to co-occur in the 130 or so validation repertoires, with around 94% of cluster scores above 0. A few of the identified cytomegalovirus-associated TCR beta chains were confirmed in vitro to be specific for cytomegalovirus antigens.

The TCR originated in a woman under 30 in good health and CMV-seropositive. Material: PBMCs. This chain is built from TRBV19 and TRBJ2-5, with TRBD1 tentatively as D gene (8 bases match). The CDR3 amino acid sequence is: CASTKGQGGQETQYF. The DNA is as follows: TGTGCCAGTACCAAAGGACAGGGAGGGCAAGAGACCCAGTACTTC.